The clone carrying this T cell receptor (beta chain) was seen a few times. The TCR beta library used iRepertoire HTBI primers with Arm-PCR amplification of CDR3. TCRdb redid the calling of the multiplex PCR reads with MiXCR, one entry per CDR3 protein. The sample carries about 300,000 distinct CDR3 sequences, 20% to 25% recorded once. The data were taken from a study of regulatory T cells in long-lasting Graves disease. Indicated time point: persistent/refractory GD, antithyroid drugs over 5 years with positive TRAb. Isolated PBMC RNA provided the starting material for the TCR library. Collection of peripheral blood (nine milliliters) was done using EDTA tubes. The sequenced sample was peripheral blood mononuclear cells (PBMCs), obtained when the disease was refractory, from a patient treated with antithyroid drugs. The TCR comes from a female donor with Graves disease.

CDR3 in DNA: TGTGCCTGGACCGGTGGGAGGAACGAAGCTTTCTTT. Protein: CAWTGGRNEAFF. The chain recombines TRBV30 with TRBJ1-1; D ambiguous. The ends were cut back, 4 bases at V and 8 bases at J, with 14 bases in the middle. CDR1 GTSNPN and CDR2 SVGIG come from the germline V gene (reference sequence). This CDR3 is 12 amino acids long.